This T cell receptor (beta chain) derives from a study of blood T cell repertoires in COVID-19. Only in-frame clones appear in the TCRdb table, and some are missing; sequencing was by immunoSEQ multiplex PCR. In the table there are around 280,000 clones, 87% of which are singletons. The V gene end was trimmed by 3 bases and the J gene end by 7 bases; junction bases not matched to a gene: 5. The CDR3 totals 13 residues. The germline CDR1 and CDR2 sequences are LNHNV and YYDKDF (reference sequence). Sequenced input: PBMCs or T cells enriched from blood (not recorded which). J is TRBJ1-1 and V is TRBV15; 7 bases agree with TRBD1. This clonotype was sampled from a woman aged 40 to 50 who had recovered from COVID-19. Here the CDR3 reads CATSSRGHDEAFF. The DNA for the CDR3 is TGTGCCACCAGCAGTAGGGGGCATGATGAAGCTTTCTTT.